These 23 T cell receptor beta chains were sequenced from one sample in a study of early T cells in non-severe SARS-CoV-2 infection. TCRdb used MiXCR to reprocess the 5' RACE reads, holding one entry per CDR3 protein. Of 40,000 to 50,000 distinct CDR3 sequences listed, roughly 5.4% are singletons. This specimen was whole blood, taken at baseline. The source of these receptors is an adult who was a healthcare worker with PCR-confirmed SARS-CoV-2 infection or an uninfected control (not recorded which).

This clonotype was recorded many times. As DNA, the CDR3 is TGTGCCAGCAGCCAAGGACGGAGAAATAATTCACCCCTCCACTTT. Translation: CASSQGRRNNSPLHF. This sequence joins TRBV3-1 and TRBJ1-6; D is uncertain. Looked up from germline, CDR1 is LGHDT and CDR2 is YNNKEL (reference sequence). V was clipped by 1 base and J by 5 bases, with 9 bases between them. The CDR3 spans 15 residues.

This clonotype was counted at least ten times. The chain uses TRBV12-3 or TRBV12-4 and TRBJ1-4; 9 nucleotides align to TRBD1. The length of the CDR3 is 15 residues. V shed 3 bases and J 8 bases; nucleotides not matched to a gene: 7. Written as DNA, the CDR3 is TGTGCCAGCAGTTTCCAGGACAGGGGAAGCGAAAAACTGTTTTTT. It yields the protein CASSFQDRGSEKLFF.

About this clonotype itself: Just one base apart from a much larger clone, this may be a read error. The rearrangement links TRBV24-1 to TRBJ2-7, with D perhaps assigned TRBD1 or TRBD2 (5 bases each). The CDR3 sequence is 11 residues long. CDR1 is KGHDR and CDR2 is SFDVKD in the germline V gene. CDR3 in amino acids: CAPRGTYELYF. The CDR3, as DNA: TGTGCCCCCCGGGGCACCTACGAGCTGTACTTC.

This chain links TRBV5-1 with TRBJ2-7; unclear D gene. Germline values: CDR1 SGHRS, CDR2 YFSETQ. This CDR3 comprises 13 residues. Deletions cut 1 base from V and 2 bases from J, with 7 bases between. The CDR3 DNA is TGCGCCAGCAGCTTGACGGAAACCTACGAGCAGTACTTC. It translates to CASSLTETYEQYF.

In this sample, this clonotype is medium-sized. This chain uses TRBV7-9 with TRBJ1-5, with TRBD1 identical over 7 bases. V lost 5 bases and J lost 7; bases outside the gene matches: 8. Germline lookup yields CDR1 SEHNR and CDR2 FQNEAQ (reference sequence). The CDR3 contains 14 residues. The CDR3 region has the DNA TGTGCCAGCAGCCCTATAGTAGGGGGCCAGCCCCAGCATTTT. This gives the protein CASSPIVGGQPQHF.

Ten or more counts support this clonotype. J is TRBJ2-1 and V is TRBV6-2 or TRBV6-3, with 9 nucleotides matching TRBD1. This CDR3 has 15 residues. V lost 6 bases to trimming and J lost 6 bases; unmatched junction nucleotides: 9. Germline CDR1 is MNHEY and CDR2 is SVGEGT. The CDR3 bases are TGTGCCAGCAGCTTTGGGACAGGGAAATTCAATGAGCAGTTCTTC. Protein product: CASSFGTGKFNEQFF.

In the case of this clonotype: With a much larger clone just one base away, this may be a read error. The chain uses TRBV6-6 and TRBJ1-1; D is uncertain. Germline V gene sequence: CDR1 MNHNY, CDR2 SVGAGI (reference sequence). V dropped 5 bases and J dropped 1 base, with 14 bases sitting between them. The CDR3 length is 15 residues. The CDR3 reads CASSPSGWENTEAFF. In DNA form, the CDR3 reads TGTGCCAGCAGTCCGTCGGGGTGGGAGAACACTGAAGCTTTCTTT.

There are many counts of this clonotype. The chain couples TRBV6-5 to TRBJ2-7, with 7 nucleotides matching TRBD1. The CDR3 is 17 amino acids. V was clipped by 0 bases and J by 1 base; unmatched bases: 9. CDR1 is MNHEY and CDR2 is SVGAGI in the germline V gene. The CDR3 spells CASSYSGALDRSYEQYF. DNA for the CDR3: TGTGCCAGCAGTTACTCGGGGGCCTTGGACAGGTCCTACGAGCAGTACTTC.

V and J are TRBV6-5 and TRBJ2-3; maybe TRBD2 (5 bases). Trimming took off 4 bases at V and 5 bases at J, with 13 bases between the two ends. The germline V gene has CDR1 MNHEY and CDR2 SVGAGI. CDR3 size: 14 residues. The CDR3 DNA is TGTGCCAGCAGTTTCATCGGCCGGGGAGATACGCAGTATTTT. It translates to CASSFIGRGDTQYF.

This clonotype was detected many times. The gene calls are TRBV5-1 and TRBJ2-5, with D possibly called TRBD1 or TRBD2 (5 bases each). The CDR3 is 15 amino acids. V lost 5 bases to trimming and J lost 0 bases, with 14 bases between them. Germline CDR1 reads SGHRS; CDR2 reads YFSETQ. The CDR3 DNA reads as TGCGCCAGCAGGGCCGTTATGGGGGACCAAGAGACCCAGTACTTC. Translated, it gives CASRAVMGDQETQYF.

This clonotype was counted many times. This chain links TRBV28 with TRBJ2-6, with D unclear. Trimming pared 4 bases from V and 0 bases from J, leaving 16 bases between. The CDR3 sequence is 18 residues long. Germline-derived CDR1 and CDR2 are MDHEN and SYDVKM. The chain's CDR3 is CASSSLGGLISGANVLTF. CDR3 nucleotides: TGTGCCAGCAGTTCCTTAGGCGGCCTCATCTCTGGGGCCAACGTCCTGACTTTC.

This clonotype was observed a few times. This rearrangement joins TRBV5-1 to TRBJ1-3; D ambiguous. V shed 4 bases and J shed 0 bases, with 14 bases lying between them. Germline V lookup: CDR1 SGHRS, CDR2 YFSETQ. This CDR3 has 16 amino acids. The chain's CDR3 is CASSPERGYSGNTIYF. Written as DNA, the CDR3 is TGCGCCAGCAGCCCTGAACGGGGTTACTCTGGAAACACCATATATTTT.

This clonotype appeared a few times. The V call is TRBV5-4, the J call TRBJ2-3; 8 bases agree with TRBD2. V shed 5 bases and J 6 bases; nucleotides not matched to a gene: 14. Germline V gene sequence: CDR1 SGHNT, CDR2 YYREEE (reference sequence). The CDR3 is 16 residues long. CDR3: CASRSSPQREYDTQYF. The CDR3 DNA is TGTGCCAGCAGATCGAGCCCCCAGCGGGAGTACGATACGCAGTATTTT.

The chain links TRBV5-6 to TRBJ1-1; maybe TRBD1 (5 bases). V was cut by 0 bases and J by 2 bases, with 17 bases left in between. The germline V gene has CDR1 SGHDT and CDR2 YYEEEE. The CDR3 totals 17 residues. The CDR3 DNA reads as TGTGCCAGCAGCTTGGAAGGCAGGGCCAAGGAAAACACTGAAGCTTTCTTT. Its protein product is CASSLEGRAKENTEAFF.

This clonotype appeared many times. The J gene is TRBJ2-1, the V gene TRBV6-5; D is perhaps TRBD2 (6 bases). Trimming pared 5 bases from V and 7 bases from J, leaving 15 bases between. Germline V lookup: CDR1 MNHEY, CDR2 SVGAGI. The CDR3 totals 14 residues. CDR3 in amino acids: CASSPRRAWNEQFF. The CDR3 region has the DNA TGTGCCAGCAGTCCCAGGAGGGCCTGGAATGAGCAGTTCTTC.

This clonotype was picked up many times. Here the CDR3 DNA reads TGCAGTGCAACTGACAGGGAAGCCCCCTCTGGGGCCAACGTCCTGACTTTC. Translated, it gives CSATDREAPSGANVLTF. The J gene is TRBJ2-6, the V gene TRBV20-1, with TRBD1 matching 7 bases. Losses at the gene ends were 6 bases for V and 0 bases for J; bases not matched to a gene: 11. The CDR3 sequence is 17 residues long. Germline V CDR1 and CDR2: DFQATT, SNEGSKA (reference sequence).

The sample holds many counts of this clonotype. The CDR3 bases are TGTGCCAGTAGTATTGACAGGGTCGGCGGCACTGAAGCTTTCTTT. This gives the protein CASSIDRVGGTEAFF. The J gene is TRBJ1-1, the V gene TRBV19; 7 bases agree with TRBD1. Germline CDR1 reads LNHDA; CDR2 reads SQIVND (reference sequence). This CDR3 spans 15 amino acids. V shed 3 bases, J shed 4 bases, and the junction held 8 bases outside the gene matches.

This clonotype was observed many times. The junction differs from germline at one of its ends, possibly a read error. CDR3: CASSPDTNTEVFF. CDR3 DNA sequence: TGTGCCAGCTCACCAGACACGAACACTGAAGTTTTCTTT. The V and J genes are TRBV18 and TRBJ1-1; D is undetermined. Germline V lookup: CDR1 KGHSH, CDR2 LQKENI. This CDR3 region has 13 residues.

This clonotype was counted ten times or more. The CDR3 region is CASSLLPGTSGIDEQFF. CDR3 nucleotides: TGTGCCAGCAGCTTACTCCCCGGGACTAGCGGGATTGATGAGCAGTTCTTC. The rearrangement uses TRBV7-6 and TRBJ2-1, with TRBD2 identical over 13 bases. The CDR3 loop spans 17 amino acids. The ends lost 2 bases at V and 8 bases at J; junction bases unmatched: 9. Germline CDR1 SGHVS, CDR2 FNYEAQ.

This clonotype was picked up a small number of times. The chain employs TRBV12-3 or TRBV12-4 and TRBJ2-2; D may be TRBD2 (6 bases). The CDR3 has 13 amino acids. V was cut by 5 bases and J by 6 bases, with 10 bases left in between. The CDR3 nucleotides read TGTGCCAGCAGTCCCACGGGGGCCGGGGAGCTGTTTTTT. It yields the protein CASSPTGAGELFF.

This clonotype was seen at least ten times. The chain employs TRBV20-1 and TRBJ2-3; 8 positions agree with TRBD2. The V segment lost 4 bases and the J segment 4 bases; nucleotides outside the gene matches: 13. The V gene's germline CDR1 is DFQATT and CDR2 SNEGSKA (reference sequence). The length of the CDR3 is 16 residues. The CDR3 reads CSATEVSGRGADTQYF. The CDR3 DNA reads TGCAGTGCTACTGAAGTAAGCGGGAGAGGGGCAGATACGCAGTATTTT.

This clonotype has a count of ten or more. The V and J genes are TRBV5-1 and TRBJ2-3; D might be TRBD1 (6 bases). Trimming removed 2 bases at V and 0 bases at J, with 10 bases between. Germline-derived CDR1 and CDR2 are SGHRS and YFSETQ. CDR3 length: 15 amino acids. The CDR3 loop reads CASSFEGVSTDTQYF. DNA for the CDR3: TGCGCCAGCAGCTTCGAGGGGGTTAGCACAGATACGCAGTATTTT.

This sequence joins TRBV6-1 and TRBJ2-7, with D unclear. In germline, CDR1 is MNHNS, CDR2 SASEGT. The ends were cut back, 0 bases at V and 6 bases at J, with 9 bases in the middle. This CDR3 contains 13 residues. CDR3 in DNA: TGTGCCAGCAGTGAAGCCTGGGGTTCCGAGCAGTACTTC. Translated, it gives CASSEAWGSEQYF.